This T cell receptor (beta chain) originates from a study of identical twins. As regards this clonotype: Its antigen remains unknown.

A universal primer binding site was introduced by template switching. The final cDNA contained unique molecular identifiers. TCRdb reprocessed the 5' RACE reads with MiXCR, giving one entry per CDR3 protein. The top ten hold approximately 8.8% of the sample, which has around 220,000 distinct CDR3 sequences, 11% to 15% seen once. General study results and limits: Models underpredicted monozygotic twin sharing of out-of-frame TCR alpha. Cord blood beta clonotypes that were abundant carried fewer insertions, and memory repertoires showed no such trend. Instead of following the same donors, the conclusions were based on cross-sectional statistical analysis.

Trimming at V came to 1 base and at J to 3 bases, leaving 7 bases not matched to a gene. This CDR3 contains 15 residues. CDR1 GTSNPN and CDR2 SVGIG come from the germline V gene (reference sequence). The V gene is TRBV30, the J gene TRBJ2-3, with 7 bases that match TRBD2. Sequencing input: memory (CD45RO+) T cells sorted from blood. This clonotype was sampled from a woman under 30 in good health. Here the CDR3 DNA reads TGTGCCTGGAGTGCCAGACTAGCCCAGACAGATACGCAGTATTTT. Translation gives CAWSARLAQTDTQYF.